Listed here are 5 T cell receptor beta chains from one sample, sequenced in a study of CD8 T cells in ankylosing spondylitis. TCRdb reprocessed the 5' RACE reads via MiXCR and lists one record per CDR3 protein. The sample includes about 310,000 distinct CDR3 sequences, less than 25% seen only once; the top ten take 3.5%. Material for sequencing was blood, either unsorted or a sorted T cell fraction (not recorded which). These receptors came from a female donor with ankylosing spondylitis or in good health (not recorded which).

This clonotype was picked up many times. This chain connects TRBV29-1 to TRBJ2-5, with D uncertain. From germline, CDR1 is SQVTM and CDR2 ANQGSEA. V was clipped by 4 bases and J by 3 bases, with 12 bases between them. The CDR3 consists of 13 residues. This chain's CDR3 is CSVARFEEETQYF. The DNA for the CDR3 is TGCAGCGTTGCCCGTTTTGAGGAAGAGACCCAGTACTTC. Complete variable domain (other parts from reference TRBV29-1 and TRBJ2-5): SAVISQKPSRDICQRGTSLTIQCQVDSQVTMMFWYRQQPGQSLTLIATANQGSEATYESGFVIDKFPISRPNLTFSTLTVSNMSPEDSSIYLCSVARFEEETQYFGPGTRLLVL.

J is TRBJ2-2 and V is TRBV6-2 or TRBV6-3, with 10 bases identical to TRBD2. The ends lost 6 bases at V and 4 bases at J; junction bases unmatched: 8. This CDR3 is 16 amino acids long. Germline loops: CDR1 MNHEY, CDR2 SVGEGT. The CDR3 coding sequence is TGTGCCAGCAGGAGAGCGGGAGGGTCGTTCACCGGGGAGCTGTTTTTT. It codes for CASRRAGGSFTGELFF.

V and J are TRBV7-9 and TRBJ1-1; D call uncertain. CDR1 is SEHNR and CDR2 is FQNEAQ in the germline V gene (reference sequence). Trimming shortened V by 1 base and J by 4 bases, and 10 bases separated the two germline ends. The CDR3 covers 14 residues. In DNA form, the CDR3 reads TGTGCCAGCAGCTTAGAATTCCGAGGCACTGAAGCTTTCTTT. Encoded protein: CASSLEFRGTEAFF. Full variable domain (outside the CDR3, taken from reference TRBV7-9 and TRBJ1-1): DTGVSQNPRHKITKRGQNVTFRCDPISEHNRLYWYRQTLGQGPEFLTYFQNEAQLEKSRLLSDRFSAERPKGSFSTLEIQRTEQGDSAMYLCASSLEFRGTEAFFGQGTRLTVV.

The gene calls are TRBV9 and TRBJ2-5, with D unresolved. Trimming cost V 6 bases and J 5 bases, with 17 bases left between them. Germline loops: CDR1 SGDLS, CDR2 YYNGEE. The CDR3 extends over 14 amino acids. The CDR3 is CASTAGLDGETQYF. CDR3 in DNA: TGTGCCAGCACCGCCGGGCTAGACGGCGAGACCCAGTACTTC.

The rearrangement uses TRBV10-3 and TRBJ2-7; 8 bases agree with TRBD1. The CDR3 sequence is 16 residues long. Germline V gene lookup returns CDR1 ENHRY and CDR2 SYGVKD. Trimming removed 3 bases from V and 0 bases from J; junction bases left unmatched: 7. The CDR3 protein is CAISDPGQVLSYEQYF. Here the CDR3 DNA reads TGTGCCATCAGTGACCCGGGACAGGTTCTCTCCTACGAGCAGTACTTC.